The rows below give T cell receptor beta chains drawn from one sample of a study of cytomegalovirus exposure and HLA in healthy donors. TCRdb's table, derived via immunoSEQ multiplex PCR, lists solely in-frame clones and lacks some. The table lists about 59,000 clones, about 81% of them singletons, with approximately 6.3% in the top ten. The sample comprised PBMCs. The source of these receptors is a man younger than 45 in good health and CMV-seropositive. CDR3s include the opening cysteine and the closing phenylalanine or tryptophan. Fields, in order: clone size, D gene, V gene, J gene, CDR3 protein, CDR3 DNA. D genes are given only for firm matches. Expanded clones get a size class; other rows say once, few or many, or leave the size out.

.	.	TRBV4-3	TRBJ2-3	CASSQDGGALDTQYF	TGCGCCAGCAGCCAAGATGGGGGCGCACTAGATACGCAGTATTTT
once	.	TRBV7-9	TRBJ1-5	CASSLGGNRQPQHF	TGTGCCAGCAGCTTAGGTGGCAACCGCCAGCCCCAGCATTTT
.	TRBD1	TRBV30	TRBJ1-6	CAWSGTGVTNSPLHF	TGTGCCTGGAGTGGGACAGGGGTTACGAATTCACCCCTCCACTTT
.	.	TRBV10-2	TRBJ1-1	CASSIGGGAAEAFF	TGCGCCAGCAGCATCGGCGGGGGGGCAGCTGAAGCTTTCTTT
.	.	TRBV18	TRBJ2-7	CASSPPERPDSYEQYF	TGTGCCAGCTCACCGCCTGAACGCCCAGATTCTTACGAGCAGTACTTC
.	.	TRBV9	TRBJ1-1	CASSVGGRGTEAFF	TGTGCCAGCAGCGTAGGGGGTCGGGGGACTGAAGCTTTCTTT
.	.	TRBV7-6	TRBJ2-7	CASSSHGGLAYEQYF	TGTGCCAGCAGCTCACACGGGGGGCTCGCTTACGAGCAGTACTTC
.	TRBD2	TRBV5-1	TRBJ2-2	CASMSLFGGENTGELFF	TGCGCCAGCATGAGCCTCTTCGGGGGGGAGAACACCGGGGAGCTGTTTTTT
.	TRBD1	TRBV5-1	TRBJ2-2	CASSLVRTGGNTGELFF	TGCGCCAGCAGCTTGGTTAGGACAGGTGGGAACACCGGGGAGCTGTTTTTT
.	.	TRBV6-1	TRBJ1-1	CASSLQGRVEAFF	TGTGCCAGCAGTCTACAGGGAAGGGTTGAAGCTTTCTTT
.	TRBD1	TRBV9	TRBJ1-1	CASSVGTGFAEAFF	TGTGCCAGCAGCGTAGGGACAGGGTTCGCTGAAGCTTTCTTT
few	TRBD1	TRBV29-1	TRBJ1-1	CSVTWTGLEAFF	TGCAGCGTTACCTGGACAGGGCTGGAAGCTTTCTTT
.	.	TRBV5-1	TRBJ1-1	CASSFPGQGEAFF	TGCGCCAGCAGCTTTCCCGGCCAGGGTGAAGCTTTCTTT
few	.	TRBV27	TRBJ1-5	CASSPTIRPNSNQPQHF	TGTGCCAGCAGTCCGACTATCCGGCCTAATAGCAATCAGCCCCAGCATTTT
.	.	TRBV9	TRBJ1-4	CASSGEQGYEKLFF	TGTGCCAGCAGCGGGGAACAGGGTTATGAAAAACTGTTTTTT
.	.	TRBV7-9	TRBJ1-1	CASSLGGELTEAFF	TGTGCCAGCAGCTTAGGCGGGGAACTCACTGAAGCTTTCTTT
.	.	TRBV27	TRBJ2-1	CASSLSPDRINEQFF	TGTGCCAGCAGTTTATCTCCGGACAGAATCAATGAGCAGTTCTTC
.	.	TRBV5-4	TRBJ2-5	CASSFPGQETQYF	TGTGCCAGCAGCTTCCCAGGGCAAGAGACCCAGTACTTC
.	TRBD1	TRBV19	TRBJ1-2	CASSIETGTAFNYGYTF	TGTGCCAGTAGTATAGAAACCGGGACAGCTTTTAACTATGGCTACACCTTC
.	.	TRBV27	TRBJ2-3	CASSPWTATTDTQYF	TGTGCCAGCAGTCCATGGACAGCCACCACAGATACGCAGTATTTT
.	.	TRBV6-5	TRBJ2-7	CASSGWGVSSYEQYF	TGTGCCAGCAGTGGATGGGGCGTCAGCTCCTACGAGCAGTACTTC
.	.	TRBV19	TRBJ1-6	CASTQSGGADSPLHF	TGTGCCTCCACCCAGTCGGGGGGCGCGGATTCACCCCTCCACTTT
.	TRBD1	TRBV7-8	TRBJ1-1	CASSWGQGGTEAFF	TGTGCCAGCAGCTGGGGACAGGGGGGCACTGAAGCTTTCTTT
.	.	TRBV5-1	TRBJ1-1	CASSLAQTRGTEAFF	TGCGCCAGCAGCTTGGCCCAGACTCGGGGCACTGAAGCTTTCTTT
.	.	TRBV6-5	TRBJ1-1	CASSVSLVAEAFF	TGTGCCAGCAGTGTAAGTTTAGTGGCTGAAGCTTTCTTT
.	TRBD1	TRBV5-5	TRBJ1-2	CASSLASTGGYGYTF	TGTGCCAGCAGCTTGGCGTCGACAGGGGGCTATGGCTACACCTTC
few	.	TRBV5-5	TRBJ1-5	CASNELTVSNQPQHF	TGTGCCAGCAACGAATTGACAGTTAGCAATCAGCCCCAGCATTTT
.	TRBD1	TRBV10-3	TRBJ2-6	CAITGQAGGANVLTF	TGTGCCATCACCGGACAGGCTGGCGGGGCCAACGTCCTGACTTTC
once	.	TRBV4-1	TRBJ1-1	CASSPGRDIEAFF	TGCGCCAGCAGCCCAGGTAGGGACATTGAAGCTTTCTTT
.	.	TRBV19	TRBJ1-5	CASRTSFGINQPQHF	TGTGCCAGTAGAACTAGTTTCGGTATCAATCAGCCCCAGCATTTT
few	.	TRBV27	TRBJ1-1	CASSPTGRSTEAFF	TGTGCCAGCAGTCCTACAGGGCGGAGCACTGAAGCTTTCTTT
.	.	TRBV28	TRBJ1-1	CASNINTEAFF	TGTGCCAGTAACATAAACACTGAAGCTTTCTTT
.	TRBD1	TRBV6-5	TRBJ2-2	CASRRTGLNTGELFF	TGTGCCAGCAGGAGGACAGGCCTAAACACCGGGGAGCTGTTTTTT
.	TRBD1	TRBV6-6	TRBJ1-5	CASSLGQAGNQPQHF	TGTGCCAGCAGCCTCGGACAGGCGGGCAATCAGCCCCAGCATTTT
.	.	TRBV6-5	TRBJ1-2	CASQSGCGYTF	TGTGCCAGCCAGTCAGGTTGTGGCTACACCTTC
.	.	TRBV2	TRBJ1-2	CASSAAGLRSYGYTF	TGTGCCAGCAGTGCCGCGGGTCTAAGGTCCTATGGCTACACCTTC
.	.	TRBV19	TRBJ2-1	CASSTQEGVYNEQFF	TGTGCCAGTAGTACCCAAGAGGGGGTCTACAATGAGCAGTTCTTC
.	.	TRBV28	TRBJ1-2	CASSLTGPNYGYTF	TGTGCCAGCAGTTTAACAGGCCCTAACTATGGCTACACCTTC
once	.	TRBV27	TRBJ2-3	CASSHGGAPDTQYF	TGTGCCAGCAGTCATGGAGGGGCGCCAGATACGCAGTATTTT
.	TRBD2	TRBV25-1	TRBJ2-1	CASSPPGGVWGEQFF	TGTGCCAGCAGCCCCCCTGGGGGGGTTTGGGGCGAGCAGTTCTTC
.	.	TRBV4-2	TRBJ1-3	CASSQAGDSGNTIYF	TGTGCCAGCAGCCAGGCAGGTGATTCTGGAAACACCATATATTTT
.	TRBD1	TRBV2	TRBJ1-6	CASREQGQPLYPLHF	TGTGCCAGCAGGGAGCAGGGACAGCCGCTATACCCCCTCCACTTT
few	.	TRBV4-3	TRBJ2-6	CASSQDQGSGANVLTF	TGCGCCAGCAGCCAAGATCAGGGCTCTGGGGCCAACGTCCTGACTTTC
.	.	TRBV7-2	TRBJ1-2	CASSSLDYGYTF	TGTGCCAGCAGCTCCCTTGACTATGGCTACACCTTC
.	.	TRBV6-6	TRBJ2-3	CASTLTASTDTQYF	TGTGCCAGCACCTTGACAGCTAGCACAGATACGCAGTATTTT
.	.	TRBV10-3	TRBJ2-7	CAISDVTGGSYEQYF	TGTGCCATCAGTGACGTGACAGGCGGCTCCTACGAGCAGTACTTC
few	.	TRBV19	TRBJ1-3	CASSILGNTIYF	TGTGCCAGTAGTATACTGGGAAACACCATATATTTT